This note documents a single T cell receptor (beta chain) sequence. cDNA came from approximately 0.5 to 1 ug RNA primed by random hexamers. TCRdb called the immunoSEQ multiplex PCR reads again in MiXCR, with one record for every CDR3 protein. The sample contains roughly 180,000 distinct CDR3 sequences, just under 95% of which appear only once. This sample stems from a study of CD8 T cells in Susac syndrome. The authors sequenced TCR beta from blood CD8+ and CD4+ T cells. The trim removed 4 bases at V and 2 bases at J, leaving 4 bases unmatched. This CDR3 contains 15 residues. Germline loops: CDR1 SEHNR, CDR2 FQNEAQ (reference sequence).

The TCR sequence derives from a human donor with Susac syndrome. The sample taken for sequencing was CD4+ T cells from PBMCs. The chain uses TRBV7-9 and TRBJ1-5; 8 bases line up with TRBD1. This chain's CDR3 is CASSSGGSGNQPQHF. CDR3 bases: TGTGCCAGCAGCTCAGGGGGCTCTGGCAATCAGCCCCAGCATTTT.